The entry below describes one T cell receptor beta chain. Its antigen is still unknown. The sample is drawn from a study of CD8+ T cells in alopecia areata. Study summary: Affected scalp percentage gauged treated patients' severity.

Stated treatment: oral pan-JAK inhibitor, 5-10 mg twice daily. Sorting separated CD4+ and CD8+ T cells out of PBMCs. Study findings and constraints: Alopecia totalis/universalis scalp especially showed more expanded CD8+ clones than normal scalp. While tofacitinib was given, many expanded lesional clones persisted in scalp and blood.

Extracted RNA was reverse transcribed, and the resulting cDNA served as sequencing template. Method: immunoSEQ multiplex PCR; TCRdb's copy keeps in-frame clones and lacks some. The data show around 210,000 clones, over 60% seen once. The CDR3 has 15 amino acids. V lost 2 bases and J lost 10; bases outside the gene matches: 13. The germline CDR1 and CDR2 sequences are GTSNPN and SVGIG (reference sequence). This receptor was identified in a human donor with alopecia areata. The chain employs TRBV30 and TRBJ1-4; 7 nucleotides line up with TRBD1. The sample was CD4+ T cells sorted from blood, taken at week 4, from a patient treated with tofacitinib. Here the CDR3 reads CAWSQGGAAMGKLFF. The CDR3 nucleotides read TGTGCCTGGAGTCAGGGGGGCGCAGCGATGGGAAAACTGTTTTTT.